The T cell receptor (beta chain) described here comes from a study of neoadjuvant nivolumab and ipilimumab in lung cancer. Turning to the study itself: The combination arm added day-1 ipilimumab 1 mg/kg to nivolumab 3 mg/kg on days 1, 15, 29.

This CDR3 is built from 14 residues. Trimming shortened V by 0 bases and J by 2 bases, and 7 bases separated the two germline ends. Germline values: CDR1 MNHEY, CDR2 SVGAGI. Measured with immunoSEQ multiplex PCR; TCRdb has only the in-frame clones, and not every one. In the table there are approximately 17,000 clones, approximately 76% of which are singletons. Study-level points and caveats: Only two of four nivolumab-treated tumors gained richness and clonality by surgery. Pretherapy blood TCR richness correlated positively with resected tumor richness. TCR richness and clonality were higher in tumors than adjacent uninvolved lung.

A word on this clone: Its antigen is not identified.

The clonotype comes from an adult with non-small cell lung cancer. The source material was tumor tissue, sampled after neoadjuvant nivolumab, alone or with ipilimumab, at or shortly before surgery. This chain uses TRBV6-5 with TRBJ1-2; D unresolved. The CDR3 protein is CASSYSGGNYGYTF. The CDR3 coding sequence is TGTGCCAGCAGTTACTCGGGCGGGAACTATGGCTACACCTTC.